These 15 T cell receptor beta chains originate from one sample sequenced in a study of T cell changes during pregnancy in multiple sclerosis. Produced via immunoSEQ multiplex PCR; TCRdb's table is partial and in-frame only. Of approximately 88,000 clones in the sample, approximately 94% are singletons; the top ten hold 0.84%. The sequencing here drew on peripheral blood, taken in the third trimester of pregnancy. All receptors come from a female donor with multiple sclerosis, enrolled in a pregnancy study.

The gene calls are TRBV30 and TRBJ2-7; D ambiguous. Germline CDR1 and CDR2: GTSNPN and SVGIG (reference sequence). The CDR3 runs to 12 residues. V lost 5 bases, J lost 5 bases, and 13 bases lay in between. The CDR3 is CAWGHRSHEQYF. CDR3 nucleotides: TGTGCCTGGGGGCATAGGTCCCACGAGCAGTACTTC. Full variable domain (rest looked up from reference TRBV30 and TRBJ2-7): SQTIHQWPATLVQPVGSPLSLECTVEGTSNPNLYWYRQAAGRGLQLLFYSVGIGQISSEVPQNLSASRPQDRQFILSSKKLLLSDSGFYLCAWGHRSHEQYFGPGTRLTVT.

The V gene is TRBV4-1, the J gene TRBJ2-3, with TRBD1 identical over 7 bases. J lost 2 bases, V lost 3 bases, and 11 bases had no gene match. This CDR3 is built from 17 residues. Per germline, CDR1 MGHRA and CDR2 YSYEKL. The CDR3 reads CASSQEDRPSNTDTQYF. CDR3 sequence (DNA): TGCGCCAGCAGCCAGGAGGACAGGCCGAGTAACACAGATACGCAGTATTTT.

This chain uses TRBV7-2 with TRBJ1-5; 8 bases map to TRBD1. This CDR3 contains 15 residues. Trimming cost V 5 bases and J 6 bases; bases outside gene matches: 9. Germline CDR1 is SGHTA and CDR2 is FQGNSA. CDR3 residues: CASSPGGAGSQPQHF. CDR3 sequence (DNA): TGTGCCAGCAGCCCAGGGGGCGCGGGAAGTCAGCCCCAGCATTTT.

This sequence joins TRBV7-7 and TRBJ2-1; maybe TRBD2 (6 bases). Per germline, CDR1 SSHAT and CDR2 FNYEAQ (reference sequence). This CDR3 has 12 amino acids. The V gene lost 5 bases and the J gene lost 6 bases, with 8 bases spanning the gap. CDR3 amino acids: CASSGDSNEQFF. Here the CDR3 DNA reads TGTGCCAGCAGCGGGGACTCCAATGAGCAGTTCTTC.

The V call is TRBV19, the J call TRBJ1-4; 10 bases agree with TRBD1. CDR1 LNHDA and CDR2 SQIVND come from the germline V gene (reference sequence). The CDR3 extends over 15 amino acids. Trimming took 2 bases from V and 8 from J; bases not matched to a gene: 5. The CDR3 DNA reads TGTGCCAGTAGTATACCCGGGACAGGGGTCGAAAAACTGTTTTTT. Its protein product is CASSIPGTGVEKLFF.

CDR3 sequence (DNA): TGTGCCTACGTCAAGGCAGGGGGTAGGATGGACACTGAAGCTTTCTTT. Protein product: CAYVKAGGRMDTEAFF. The rearrangement links TRBV30 to TRBJ1-1, with 7 bases matching TRBD1. The CDR3 totals 16 residues. Germline lookup yields CDR1 GTSNPN and CDR2 SVGIG (reference sequence). The V and J ends lost 7 bases and 3 bases, in that order; junction bases with no gene match: 17.

CDR3 in amino acids: CASSQGQGPYQPQHF. The CDR3 bases are TGTGCCAGCAGCCAAGGACAGGGGCCCTATCAGCCCCAGCATTTT. The V and J genes are TRBV7-9 and TRBJ1-5; 9 bases match TRBD1. Trimming took 5 bases from V and 5 from J; bases not matched to a gene: 7. CDR3 size: 15 residues. The germline V gene has CDR1 SEHNR and CDR2 FQNEAQ (reference sequence).

The chain combines TRBV11-3 with TRBJ1-2; a possible D gene is TRBD1 (5 bases). This CDR3 contains 15 residues. Germline CDR1 is SGHNT and CDR2 is YENEEA. V lost 0 bases to trimming and J lost 4 bases, with 12 bases between them. Here the CDR3 DNA reads TGTGCCAGCAGCTTAGATGAAGGGGTCGTCTATGGCTACACCTTC. This translates into CASSLDEGVVYGYTF.

V gene TRBV5-1 combines with J gene TRBJ2-1; TRBD2 aligns across 8 bases. The V segment lost 3 bases and the J segment 0 bases; nucleotides outside the gene matches: 2. Germline CDR1 is SGHRS and CDR2 is YFSETQ. The CDR3 consists of 15 residues. CDR3 sequence: CASSYSGNSYNEQFF. The CDR3 DNA sequence: TGCGCCAGCAGCTATAGCGGGAACTCCTACAATGAGCAGTTCTTC.

This clone was recorded only once. The J gene is TRBJ2-7, the V gene TRBV10-2; TRBD2 matches 7 bases. The CDR3 length is 15 residues. From germline, CDR1 is WSHSY and CDR2 SAAADI. Unmatched junction bases numbered 4, after V lost 2 bases and J lost 0 bases. CDR3 sequence reads: CASSEIGGSSYEQYF. CDR3 nucleotide sequence: TGCGCCAGCAGTGAGATTGGCGGGAGCTCCTACGAGCAGTACTTC.

The V gene is TRBV27, the J gene TRBJ2-4; 10 bases are shared with TRBD2. V shed 1 base, J shed 8 bases, and the junction held 5 bases outside the gene matches. Per germline, CDR1 MNHEY and CDR2 SMNVEV (reference sequence). The CDR3 extends over 15 amino acids. The CDR3: CASSLWLAGEHIQYF. The CDR3 region has the DNA TGTGCCAGCAGTTTATGGCTAGCGGGAGAACACATTCAGTACTTC.

J is TRBJ1-4 and V is TRBV25-1; no firm D call. Germline CDR1 and CDR2: MGHDK and SYGVNS. Deletions cut 5 bases from V and 8 bases from J, with 12 bases between. The CDR3 spans 13 residues. CDR3 protein: CASSPVGREKLFF. The CDR3 nucleotides read TGTGCCAGCAGTCCAGTGGGCAGGGAAAAACTGTTTTTT.

This chain uses TRBV18 with TRBJ1-1; tentatively, D is TRBD1 (6 bases). Looked up from germline, CDR1 is KGHSH and CDR2 is LQKENI. This CDR3 is built from 17 residues. V shed 2 bases and J shed 1 base, with 17 bases lying between them. CDR3 loop: CASSPKWGPSGNTEAFF. In DNA, the CDR3 is TGTGCCAGCTCACCAAAGTGGGGGCCTTCGGGGAACACTGAAGCTTTCTTT.

The CDR3, as DNA: TGCGCCAGCCGAATTGCGGGGGCGCAGGCCGGGGAGCTGTTTTTT. Its translation: CASRIAGAQAGELFF. The rearrangement links TRBV5-1 to TRBJ2-2, with D perhaps matching TRBD2 (7 bases). Trimming stripped 7 bases from V and 6 bases from J, with 19 bases between. Per germline, CDR1 SGHRS and CDR2 YFSETQ. The CDR3 has 15 amino acids.

This clone appeared a single time. The chain is built from TRBV4-3 and TRBJ1-4, with 7 bases aligning to TRBD1. This CDR3 is built from 15 residues. Germline V gives CDR1 LGHNA, CDR2 YSLEER. V dropped 4 bases and J dropped 2; count of bases not matched to a gene: 4. CDR3 sequence: CASSRHRGTNEKLFF. CDR3 nucleotide sequence: TGCGCCAGCAGCCGCCACAGGGGCACTAATGAAAAACTGTTTTTT.